The source of this TCR beta chain is a study of blood T cell repertoires in COVID-19. Deletions cut 0 bases from V and 8 bases from J, with 16 bases between. CDR3 size: 15 residues. Germline V gives CDR1 LNHDA, CDR2 SQIVND (reference sequence). Sequencing was performed with immunoSEQ multiplex PCR; in TCRdb, only in-frame clones are kept and a portion is missing. The table records roughly 180,000 clones, 81% of them present only once. The V gene is TRBV19, the J gene TRBJ1-2; perhaps TRBD1 as D (5 bases). This sequence originates from a woman aged 80 or over with COVID-19, enrolled during active disease. Sequenced: peripheral blood. The CDR3, as DNA: TGTGCCAGTAGTATAGATCTAAGGGGAGGTGCGGGCTACACCTTC. This translates into CASSIDLRGGAGYTF. Combining the CDR3 with reference TRBV19 and TRBJ1-2 gives the whole variable domain DGGITQSPKYLFRKEGQNVTLSCEQNLNHDAMYWYRQDPGQGLRLIYYSQIVNDFQKGDIAEGYSVSREKKESFPLTVTSAQKNPTAFYLCASSIDLRGGAGYTFGSGTRLTVV.